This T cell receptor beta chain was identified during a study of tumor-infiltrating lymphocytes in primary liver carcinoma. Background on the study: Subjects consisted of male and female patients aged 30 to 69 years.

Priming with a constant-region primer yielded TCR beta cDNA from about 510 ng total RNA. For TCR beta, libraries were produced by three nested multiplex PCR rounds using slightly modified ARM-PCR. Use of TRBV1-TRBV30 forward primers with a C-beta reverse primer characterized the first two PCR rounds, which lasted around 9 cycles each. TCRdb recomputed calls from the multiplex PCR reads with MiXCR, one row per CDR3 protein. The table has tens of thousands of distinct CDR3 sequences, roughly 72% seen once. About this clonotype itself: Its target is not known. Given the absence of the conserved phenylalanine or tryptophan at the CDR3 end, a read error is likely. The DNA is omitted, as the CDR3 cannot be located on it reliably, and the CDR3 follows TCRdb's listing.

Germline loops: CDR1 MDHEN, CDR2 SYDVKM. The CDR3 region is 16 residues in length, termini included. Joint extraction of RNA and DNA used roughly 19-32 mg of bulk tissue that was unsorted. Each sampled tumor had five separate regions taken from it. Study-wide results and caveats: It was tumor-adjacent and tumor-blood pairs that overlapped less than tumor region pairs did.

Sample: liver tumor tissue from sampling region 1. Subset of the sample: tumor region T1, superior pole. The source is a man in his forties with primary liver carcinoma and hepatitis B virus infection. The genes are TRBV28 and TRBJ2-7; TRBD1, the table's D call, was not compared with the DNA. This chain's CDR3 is CASSSLRQGYSYEQYI.